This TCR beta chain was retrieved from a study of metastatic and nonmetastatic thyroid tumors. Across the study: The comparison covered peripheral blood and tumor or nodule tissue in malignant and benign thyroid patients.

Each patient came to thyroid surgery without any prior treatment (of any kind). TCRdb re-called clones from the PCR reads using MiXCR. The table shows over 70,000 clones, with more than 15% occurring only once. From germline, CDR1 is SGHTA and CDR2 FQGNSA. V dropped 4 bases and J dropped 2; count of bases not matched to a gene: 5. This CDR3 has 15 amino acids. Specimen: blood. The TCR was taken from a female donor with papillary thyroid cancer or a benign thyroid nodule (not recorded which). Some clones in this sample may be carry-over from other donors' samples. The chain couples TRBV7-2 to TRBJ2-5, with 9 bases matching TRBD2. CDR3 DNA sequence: TGTGCCAGCAGCTCGCAGACTAGCGGTCAAGAGACCCAGTACTTC. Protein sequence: CASSSQTSGQETQYF.